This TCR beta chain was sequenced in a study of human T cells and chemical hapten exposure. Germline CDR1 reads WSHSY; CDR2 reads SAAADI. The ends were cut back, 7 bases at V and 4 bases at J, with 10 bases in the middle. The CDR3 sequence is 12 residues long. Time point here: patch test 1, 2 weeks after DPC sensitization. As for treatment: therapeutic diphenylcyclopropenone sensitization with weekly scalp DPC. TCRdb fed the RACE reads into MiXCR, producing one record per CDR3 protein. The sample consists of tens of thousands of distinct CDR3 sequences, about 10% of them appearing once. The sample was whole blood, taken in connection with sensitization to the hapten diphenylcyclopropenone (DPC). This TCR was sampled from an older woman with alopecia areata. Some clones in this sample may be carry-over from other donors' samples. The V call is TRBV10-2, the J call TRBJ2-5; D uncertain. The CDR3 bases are TGCGCCAGCACCAGTGGAAGAGAGACCCAGTACTTC. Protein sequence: CASTSGRETQYF.